Below, one TCR beta chain is given with its context. Its antigen is currently unknown. TCRdb's copy holds only in-frame clones and misses some; the assay was immunoSEQ multiplex PCR. The table has 150,000 to 200,000 clones, 85% seen once. These data come from a study of cytomegalovirus exposure and HLA in healthy donors. Findings and limits, study-wide: The investigators catalogued 180 or so TCR beta chains as cytomegalovirus-associated.

Germline V gives CDR1 SEHNR, CDR2 FQNEAQ (reference sequence). V shed 5 bases and J 6 bases; nucleotides not matched to a gene: 8. The CDR3 loop spans 14 amino acids. Sequencing was carried out using PBMCs. J is TRBJ2-7 and V is TRBV7-9; 9 bases match TRBD1. The TCR originated in a man younger than 40 in good health and CMV-seropositive. This CDR3 reads CASSTRQGDGEQYF. CDR3 DNA sequence: TGTGCCAGCAGCACTCGACAGGGGGACGGCGAGCAGTACTTC.